This T cell receptor beta chain appears in the sequencing data of a study of OX40 agonist ivuxolimab in advanced cancers. The study's findings and limits: More expanded clones were seen, on average, in CD8+ T cells than in CD4+. With doses of 0.1-3.0 mg/kg, partial responders showed among the lowest clonal expansion.

With baseline, cycle 4 day 1, and cycle 7 day 1 as timepoints, blood was sampled. Germline CDR1 reads SGHNT; CDR2 reads YYREEE (reference sequence). The CDR3 length is 17 residues. With V trimmed by 2 bases and J by 4 bases, 12 bases remained unmatched. Of note for this clone: Its antigen is currently unknown.

Assay used: immunoSEQ multiplex PCR; TCRdb lists only in-frame clones, some missing. The sample has some 55,000 clones, roughly 73% seen once. The V and J genes are TRBV5-4 and TRBJ2-1; TRBD2 matches 7 bases. The sample was CD4+ or CD8+ T cells sorted from blood, taken in a trial of the OX40 agonist ivuxolimab. The sequence was obtained from an adult with an advanced solid tumor such as melanoma, head and neck, liver or kidney cancer. The CDR3 here is CASSFQRGEGRYNEQFF. CDR3 coding DNA: TGTGCCAGCAGCTTTCAGCGGGGAGAGGGCCGTTACAATGAGCAGTTCTTC.